The 15 T cell receptor beta chains presented below share a single source sample, sequenced in a study of regulatory T cells in long-lasting Graves disease. Construction of the TCR beta libraries employed iRepertoire HTBI primers in conjunction with Arm-PCR of CDR3 regions. TCRdb reprocessed the multiplex PCR reads with MiXCR, giving one entry per CDR3 protein. The sample shows 530,000 or so distinct CDR3 sequences, around an eighth of them seen only once. The time point denotes: newly diagnosed GD, antithyroid drugs for less than 3 months. The TCR library was prepared using RNA isolated from PBMCs. The sample was also reused in another study, on T cells in Graves' hyperthyroidism and ophthalmopathy.

The sequences come from peripheral blood mononuclear cells (PBMCs), collected at new diagnosis, from a patient treated with antithyroid drugs. These TCRs come from a man aged 30 to 39 with Graves disease.

In this sample, this clonotype turned up many times. In nucleotides, the CDR3 is TGCGCCAGCAGCTTTCGGGAGGATGCTAACTATGGCTACACCTTC. Amino acid sequence: CASSFREDANYGYTF. J is TRBJ1-2 and V is TRBV5-1; no clear D gene. Germline V gives CDR1 SGHRS, CDR2 YFSETQ. CDR3 length: 15 residues. Trimming left V 2 bases short and J 0 bases short, with 11 bases between.

In its sample, this clonotype was seen once. The chain is built from TRBV24-1 and TRBJ2-1; D uncertain. The V end lost 9 bases, the J end lost 5 bases, and 7 bases lay between the germline ends. The CDR3 is 11 amino acids. The germline V gene encodes CDR1 KGHDR and CDR2 SFDVKD. CDR3 in amino acids: CATGANNEQFF. DNA for the CDR3: TGTGCCACCGGAGCTAACAATGAGCAGTTCTTC.

The chain has TRBV12-5 and TRBJ2-2; D tentatively reads TRBD1 or TRBD2 (5 bases each). CDR3 length: 17 residues. Germline-derived CDR1 and CDR2 are LGHNT and FRNRAP. V was clipped by 0 bases and J by 8 bases, with 19 bases between them. The CDR3 region has the DNA TGTGCTAGTGGTTTGGTACTAGGGGCTTCGGGGCCTGGGGAGCTGTTTTTT. Amino acids: CASGLVLGASGPGELFF.

This clonotype was recorded many times. In DNA, the CDR3 is TGTGCCAGCAGCTCGCCCCCGACAGGCAGCGGTGAAAAACTGTTTTTT. This encodes CASSSPPTGSGEKLFF. The chain combines TRBV7-9 with TRBJ1-4; TRBD1 is a possible D gene (6 bases). V was pared by 4 bases and J by 7 bases, with 19 bases between. Germline V gene sequence: CDR1 SEHNR, CDR2 FQNEAQ (reference sequence). The CDR3 runs 16 residues. The whole variable domain, remainder taken from reference TRBV7-9 and TRBJ1-4, is DTGVSQNPRHKITKRGQNVTFRCDPISEHNRLYWYRQTLGQGPEFLTYFQNEAQLEKSRLLSDRFSAERPKGSFSTLEIQRTEQGDSAMYLCASSSPPTGSGEKLFFGSGTQLSVL.

As to this clonotype: A much larger clone differs by one base, so this may be a read error. The CDR3 sequence is CAISEDPTSPLYF. CDR3 bases: TGTGCCATCAGTGAGGACCCTACCTCACCCCTCTACTTT. The J gene is TRBJ1-6, the V gene TRBV10-3; no reliable D call. The CDR3 is 13 amino acids. Germline values: CDR1 ENHRY, CDR2 SYGVKD.

Worth noting for this clonotype: One end of the junction fails to match germline, which may point to a read error. The rearrangement links TRBV20-1 to TRBJ2-3; D tentatively reads TRBD1 or TRBD2 (5 bases each). Germline CDR1 reads DFQATT; CDR2 reads SNEGSKA (reference sequence). CDR3 length equals 13 residues. The DNA for the CDR3 is TGCAGTGCTCGAGAGGGGCTCACAGATACGCAGTATTTT. Amino acids: CSAREGLTDTQYF.

The chain recombines TRBV28 with TRBJ1-5, with a tentative D call TRBD1 (5 bases). CDR1 MDHEN and CDR2 SYDVKM come from the germline V gene. This CDR3 is 14 amino acids long. V was shortened by 7 bases and J by 2 bases, with 12 bases between the two germline ends. The CDR3 nucleotides read TGTGCCAGCACTAATCAGGGCCGCAATCAGCCCCAGCATTTT. Translated, it gives CASTNQGRNQPQHF.

This clonotype was recorded at least ten times. The chain recombines TRBV10-1 with TRBJ2-7; TRBD1 matches 9 bases. With V trimmed by 2 bases and J by 0 bases, 2 bases remained unmatched. This CDR3 comprises 15 residues. CDR1 WNHNN and CDR2 SYGVQD come from the germline V gene (reference sequence). Written as DNA, the CDR3 is TGCGCCAGCAGTGAGACAGGGGGCAGCTCCTACGAGCAGTACTTC. Translation gives CASSETGGSSYEQYF.

This clonotype showed up just a few times. A read error may be the cause here, since a much bigger clone is one base away. The chain employs TRBV28 and TRBJ2-7, with 7 bases identical to TRBD2. Germline lookup yields CDR1 MDHEN and CDR2 SYDVKM. The CDR3 contains 14 residues. The ends lost 8 bases at V and 4 bases at J; junction bases unmatched: 11. CDR3 nucleotide sequence: TGTGCCAGCTTTACCACGGGAGGTCAGTACGAGCAGTACTTC. It specifies CASFTTGGQYEQYF. Full variable domain (outside the CDR3, taken from reference TRBV28 and TRBJ2-7): DVKVTQSSRYLVKRTGEKVFLECVQDMDHENMFWYRQDPGLGLRLIYFSYDVKMKEKGDIPEGYSVSREKKERFSLILESASTNQTSMYLCASFTTGGQYEQYFGPGTRLTVT.

This clonotype appeared many times. V usage is TRBV12-3 or TRBV12-4 and J usage is TRBJ1-4; D may be TRBD1 (6 bases). Trimming stripped 3 bases from V and 8 bases from J, with 13 bases between. The CDR3 consists of 14 residues. The CDR3: CASSFRDIREKLFF. The CDR3 bases are TGTGCCAGCAGTTTCCGGGACATACGCGAAAAACTGTTTTTT.

This chain uses TRBV12-3 or TRBV12-4 with TRBJ2-7, with 8 bases identical to TRBD2. The CDR3 is made up of 14 amino acids. V shed 6 bases and J 2 bases; nucleotides not matched to a gene: 6. The CDR3, as DNA: TGTGCCAGCAGCTCCCGGACTAGCACCTACGAGCAGTACTTC. This codes for CASSSRTSTYEQYF.

The sample holds many counts of this clonotype. The chain carries TRBV6-1 and TRBJ2-1; no clear D. The ends were cut back, 4 bases at V and 6 bases at J, with 7 bases in the middle. CDR3 size: 12 residues. Germline V gene lookup returns CDR1 MNHNS and CDR2 SASEGT. CDR3 nucleotides: TGTGCCAGCAGTGGCCGGGCCAATGAGCAGTTCTTC. Its translation: CASSGRANEQFF.

This clonotype has just a few counts. This rearrangement joins TRBV2 to TRBJ1-4; possible D gene TRBD1, 6 bases. Looked up from germline, CDR1 is SNHLY and CDR2 is FYNNEI. Trimming shortened V by 7 bases and J by 8 bases, and 14 bases separated the two germline ends. The CDR3 is 13 residues long. CDR3 residues: CASTQDRIEKLFF. The CDR3 DNA is TGTGCCAGCACCCAAGACAGGATCGAAAAACTGTTTTTT.

With respect to this clonotype: The CDR3 end shows no conserved phenylalanine or tryptophan, and so a read error is likely. The genes are TRBV29-1 and TRBJ1-2; TRBD1 matches 8 bases. The J segment lost 3 bases and the V segment lost 7 bases, leaving 1 base of the junction unmatched. CDR3 size: 11 residues. The V gene's germline CDR1 is SQVTM and CDR2 ANQGSEA. The CDR3 nucleotides are TGCAGCGGGACAGGGTACTATGGCTACACCTCC. This translates into CSGTGYYGYTS.

At least ten counts were recorded for this clonotype. The chain couples TRBV30 to TRBJ1-1, with 11 bases aligning to TRBD1. CDR3 size: 14 residues. Per the germline V gene, CDR1 is GTSNPN and CDR2 is SVGIG (reference sequence). V was pared by 0 bases and J by 5 bases, with 2 bases of the junction left unmatched. The CDR3 DNA is TGTGCCTGGAGTGTGGGACAGGGGGAAACTGAAGCTTTCTTT. Residues: CAWSVGQGETEAFF.